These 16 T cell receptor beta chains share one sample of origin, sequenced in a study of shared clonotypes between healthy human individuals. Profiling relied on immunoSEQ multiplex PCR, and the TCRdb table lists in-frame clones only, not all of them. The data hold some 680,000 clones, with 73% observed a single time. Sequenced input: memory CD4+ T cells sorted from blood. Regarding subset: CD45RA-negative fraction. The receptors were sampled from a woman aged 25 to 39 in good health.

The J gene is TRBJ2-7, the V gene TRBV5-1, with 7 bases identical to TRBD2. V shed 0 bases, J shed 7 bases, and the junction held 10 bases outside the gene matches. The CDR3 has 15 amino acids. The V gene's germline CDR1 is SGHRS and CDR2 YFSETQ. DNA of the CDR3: TGCGCCAGCAGCTTGGCCCCGGGAGGACCCATTGAGCAGTACTTC. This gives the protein CASSLAPGGPIEQYF.

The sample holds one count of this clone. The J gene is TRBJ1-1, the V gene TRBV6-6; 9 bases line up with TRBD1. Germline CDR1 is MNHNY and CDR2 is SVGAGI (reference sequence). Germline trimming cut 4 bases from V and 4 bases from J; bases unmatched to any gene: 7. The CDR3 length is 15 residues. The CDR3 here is CASSSRDRVVTEAFF. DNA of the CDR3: TGTGCCAGCAGTTCCCGGGACAGGGTGGTCACTGAAGCTTTCTTT.

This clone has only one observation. The CDR3 sequence is CASSPKDHRGGTQYF. DNA of the CDR3: TGTGCCAGCAGCCCAAAGGACCATCGGGGAGGGACCCAGTACTTC. The chain links TRBV14 to TRBJ2-5, with D possibly matching TRBD2 (6 bases). V lost 4 bases and J 7 bases, leaving 19 bases between the germline ends. Germline CDR1 SGHDN, CDR2 FVKESK. This CDR3 region has 15 residues.

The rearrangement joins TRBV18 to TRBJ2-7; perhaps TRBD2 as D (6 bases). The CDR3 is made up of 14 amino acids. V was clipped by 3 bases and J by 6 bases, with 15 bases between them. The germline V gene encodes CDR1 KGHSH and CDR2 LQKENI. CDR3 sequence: CASSPPGGGAEQYF. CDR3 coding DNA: TGTGCCAGCTCACCCCCGGGCGGAGGGGCCGAGCAGTACTTC.

Here the CDR3 DNA reads TGCGCCAGCACTGAACGGGAGGGTGGAGAGCAGTTCTTC. Its translation is CASTEREGGEQFF. The chain links TRBV5-1 to TRBJ2-1; 8 positions agree with TRBD2. The CDR3 is 13 residues long. Germline CDR1 and CDR2: SGHRS and YFSETQ. Trimming cost V 6 bases and J 10 bases; bases outside gene matches: 9.

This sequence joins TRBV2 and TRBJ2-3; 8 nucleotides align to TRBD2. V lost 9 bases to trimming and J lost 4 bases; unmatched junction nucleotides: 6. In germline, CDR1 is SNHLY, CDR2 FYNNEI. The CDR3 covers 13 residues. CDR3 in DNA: TGTGCCAGTACGAGCGGGAGATCAGATACGCAGTATTTT. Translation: CASTSGRSDTQYF.

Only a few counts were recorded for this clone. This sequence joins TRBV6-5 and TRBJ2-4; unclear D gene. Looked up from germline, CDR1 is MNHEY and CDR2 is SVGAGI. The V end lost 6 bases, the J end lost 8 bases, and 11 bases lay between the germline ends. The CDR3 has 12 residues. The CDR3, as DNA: TGTGCCAGCAGCCCTACCGAGGACATTCAGTACTTC. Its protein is CASSPTEDIQYF.

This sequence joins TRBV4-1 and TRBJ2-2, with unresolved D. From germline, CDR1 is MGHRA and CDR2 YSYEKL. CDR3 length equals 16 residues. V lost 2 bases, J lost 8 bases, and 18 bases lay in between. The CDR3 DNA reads TGCGCCAGCAGCCAACGGGCGGCTTCCCAGGTTGGGGAGCTGTTTTTT. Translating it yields CASSQRAASQVGELFF.

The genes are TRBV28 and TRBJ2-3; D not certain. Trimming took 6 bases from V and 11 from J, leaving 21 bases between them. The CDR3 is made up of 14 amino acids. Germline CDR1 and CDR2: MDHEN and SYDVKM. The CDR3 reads CASRADGSHPVQYF. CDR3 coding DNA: TGTGCCAGCAGGGCCGATGGGTCCCACCCGGTGCAGTATTTT.

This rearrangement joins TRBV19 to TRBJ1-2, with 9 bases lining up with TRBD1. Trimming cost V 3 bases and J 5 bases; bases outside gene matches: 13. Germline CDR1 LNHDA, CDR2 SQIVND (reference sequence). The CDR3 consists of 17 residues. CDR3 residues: CASSIGRGQGRIYGYTF. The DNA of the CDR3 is TGTGCCAGTAGTATCGGTCGCGGACAGGGGAGGATATATGGCTACACCTTC.

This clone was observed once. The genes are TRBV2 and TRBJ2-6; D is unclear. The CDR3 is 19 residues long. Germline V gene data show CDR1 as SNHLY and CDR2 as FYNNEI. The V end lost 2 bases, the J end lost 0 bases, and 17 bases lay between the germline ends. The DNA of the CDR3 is TGTGCCAGCAGTGAAAACCTTGCAGGAACCTACTCTGGGGCCAACGTCCTGACTTTC. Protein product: CASSENLAGTYSGANVLTF. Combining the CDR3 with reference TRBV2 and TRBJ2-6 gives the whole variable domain EPEVTQTPSHQVTQMGQEVILRCVPISNHLYFYWYRQILGQKVEFLVSFYNNEISEKSEIFDDQFSVERPDGSNFTLKIRSTKLEDSAMYFCASSENLAGTYSGANVLTFGAGSRLTVL.

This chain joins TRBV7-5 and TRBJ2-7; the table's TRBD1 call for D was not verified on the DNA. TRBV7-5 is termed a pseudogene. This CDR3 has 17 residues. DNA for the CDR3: TGTGTCAGAAGCTTAGAGCGTTGGGACAGGGGAGGCTACGAGCAGTACTTC. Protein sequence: CVRSLERWDRGGYEQYF.

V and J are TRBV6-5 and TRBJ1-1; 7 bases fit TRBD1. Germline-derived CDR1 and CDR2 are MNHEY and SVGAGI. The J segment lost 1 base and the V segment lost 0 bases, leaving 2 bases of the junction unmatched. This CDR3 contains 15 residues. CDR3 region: CASSYSQGRNTEAFF. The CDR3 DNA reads TGTGCCAGCAGTTACTCACAGGGGAGGAACACTGAAGCTTTCTTT.

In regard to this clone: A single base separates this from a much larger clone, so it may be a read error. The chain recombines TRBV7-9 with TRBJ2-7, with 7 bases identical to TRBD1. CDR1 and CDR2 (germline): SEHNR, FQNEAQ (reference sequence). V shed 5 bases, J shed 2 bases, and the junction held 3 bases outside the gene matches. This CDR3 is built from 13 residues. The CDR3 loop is CASSLGQPYEQYF. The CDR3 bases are TGTGCCAGCAGCCTGGGACAGCCCTACGAGCAGTACTTC.

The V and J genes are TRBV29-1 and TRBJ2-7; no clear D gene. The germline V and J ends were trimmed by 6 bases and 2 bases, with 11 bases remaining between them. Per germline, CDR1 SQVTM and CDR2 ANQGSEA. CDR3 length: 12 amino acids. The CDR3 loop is CSVLLKTYEQYF. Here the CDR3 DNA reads TGCAGCGTCCTACTAAAAACCTACGAGCAGTACTTC.

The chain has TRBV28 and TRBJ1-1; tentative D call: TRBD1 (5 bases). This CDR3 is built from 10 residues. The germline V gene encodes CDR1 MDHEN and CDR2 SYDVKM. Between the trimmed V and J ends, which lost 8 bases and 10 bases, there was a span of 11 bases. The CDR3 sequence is CASRGGGAFF. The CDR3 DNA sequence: TGTGCCAGCCGTGGCGGGGGAGCTTTCTTT.